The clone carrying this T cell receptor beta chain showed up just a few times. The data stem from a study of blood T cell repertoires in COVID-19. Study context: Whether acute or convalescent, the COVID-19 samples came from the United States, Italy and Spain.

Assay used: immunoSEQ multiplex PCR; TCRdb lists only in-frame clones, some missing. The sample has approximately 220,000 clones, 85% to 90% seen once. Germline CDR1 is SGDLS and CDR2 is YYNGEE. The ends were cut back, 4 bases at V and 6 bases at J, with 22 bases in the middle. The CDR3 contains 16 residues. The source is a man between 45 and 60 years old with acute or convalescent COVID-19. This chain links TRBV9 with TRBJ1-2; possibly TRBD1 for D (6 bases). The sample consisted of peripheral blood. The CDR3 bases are TGTGCCAGCAGCCCCCGGACAGAACCCTGGGGGAATGGCTACACCTTC. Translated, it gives CASSPRTEPWGNGYTF.